This T cell receptor beta chain was identified during a study of T cell responses to AZD1222 COVID-19 vaccine. The length of the CDR3 is 14 residues. Between the trimmed V and J ends, which lost 4 bases and 0 bases, there was a span of 13 bases. CDR1 SQVTM and CDR2 ANQGSEA come from the germline V gene. This table comes from immunoSEQ multiplex PCR, and its TCRdb copy is limited to in-frame clones, with some not included. The sample records tens of thousands of clones, roughly 89% being singletons. The chain links TRBV29-1 to TRBJ2-7; D remains ambiguous. This sequence was found in an adult who received the AZD1222 COVID-19 vaccine. This specimen was peripheral blood, taken 28 days after the second AZD1222 dose. The DNA of the CDR3 is TGCAGCGTTGGAGGAGACTCTGGCTCCTACGAGCAGTACTTC. It specifies CSVGGDSGSYEQYF.